This T cell receptor (beta chain) was sequenced during a study of T cell responses to AZD1222 COVID-19 vaccine (dated by TCRdb to the early 2020s). Regarding the research as a whole: TCR sequencing covered 230 or so trial participants: about 210 given two doses of AZD1222 and 26 given two doses of MenACWY control vaccine. Trial participants were enrolled into age subgroups of 18-55, 56-69 and 70-plus years, which contained around 150, 28 and 57 TCR-sequenced participants, respectively.

With respect to this clone: This receptor's antigen is unknown. No base quality values were provided; no much bigger clone lies one nucleotide off. The identical CDR3 is also encoded by other nucleotide sequences in the sample.

According to the study, the label for this sample's time point signals: about 28 days (+/-7) after the second vaccine dose. This sample's treatment or condition label indicates: meningococcal conjugate vaccine given as trial control. Vaccinee samples were obtained from the UK trials COV001 and COV002, which included a single-blind randomized controlled phase 2/3 trial of AZD1222 (ChAdOx1 nCoV-19) in healthy adults. Trial participant PBMC samples were collected at day 0 and day 28 after the second dose for TCRbeta chain sequencing. The CDR3 regions of human TCRbeta chains were analyzed by immunosequencing. The study's processing was this. TCRs in the repertoires were compared against a reference library of SARS-CoV-2-specific TCRs that had been generated with the MIRA antigen-specificity platform. Breadth was defined as the fraction of unique TCRs that were SARS-CoV-2-associated, and depth was defined as the fraction of total T cells that were SARS-CoV-2-associated. Using the MIRA data, every spike-specific TCR was mapped to the spike region that the TCR reacted to and assigned to either a CD4 or a CD8 class. Log10-transformed breadth and depth values were compared by one-way ANOVA with Sidak's multiple comparisons tests. Imported from immuneACCESS, the table was reduced by TCRdb to in-frame sequences with V and J called. These copies leave out some clones; in studies compared against another copy, an unresolved V gene accounts for under half, and the cause of the remainder is not known. V and J calls plus clone size are reproduced from that table; the DNA served to infer D and trimming. In all, the sample holds around 60,000 clones, and around nine tenths of those were seen once. The ten largest clones represent about 5.7% of the sample.

V is shortened by 3 bases, J by 4 bases, and the region joining them spans 5 bases. Measured from the cysteine to the phenylalanine, the CDR3 is 12 residues long. The retained sequence is limited to the CDR3, 36 bases, with the frame set at the first base. The germline V gene encodes CDR1 SGHAT and CDR2 FQNNGV. General study outcomes and caveats: Because no samples from the day 14 peak response were available, repertoires could be characterized only after the peak T cell response. Only five to seven AZD1222 recipients were SARS-CoV-2 seropositive at baseline, limiting conclusions about previously exposed vaccinees. A significant rise in spike-specific TCR breadth and depth was observed after two AZD1222 doses relative to day 0 and relative to MenACWY recipients. Most participants were white British and females outnumbered males, and the authors suggested that clonal diversity may have been underestimated. Nearly half of unique spike-specific TCRs reportedly recognized epitopes outside regions mutated in the B.1.351 and B.1.1.7 variants. The 56-69-year group was small, and its depth increase did not reach significance, likely because of low power. The whole spike protein was spanned by vaccine-associated CD4 TCRs, and dominant responses were seen in regions 160-218 and 743-854.

This TCR was recovered from an adult who received the MenACWY meningococcal vaccine as a control. The receptor chain draws on TRBV11-2 and TRBJ2-3; the D gene is not confidently resolved. The material sequenced was peripheral blood, taken 28 days after the second dose of the MenACWY control vaccine. The CDR3 region: CASSFGADTQYF. The sequenced DNA: TGTGCCAGCAGCTTTGGGGCAGATACGCAGTATTTT.